This TCR beta chain appears in the sequencing data of a study of a mutant IDH1 vaccine in newly diagnosed glioma. For the study at large: Of the patients given treatment, approximately 62% were male and around 40% were female, and a mean age of roughly 40 years was recorded.

With respect to this clone: Its target is not known.

The time point denotes: week 11, during vaccination. Every single dose of the vaccine, 300 ug of mutant IDH1 20-mer peptide, came with topical imiquimod. Assay: immunoSEQ multiplex PCR; the TCRdb copy retains only in-frame clones and omits some. The profile covers 60,000 to 75,000 clones, with 84% appearing a single time and 3% to 4.5% taken by the ten largest. This CDR3 region has 13 residues. The V end was cut by 5 bases, the J end by 8 bases, with 15 bases between. CDR1 SQVTM and CDR2 ANQGSEA come from the germline V gene. The material was PBMCs, obtained from a glioma patient whose treatment included an IDH1 peptide vaccine. The rearrangement links TRBV29-1 to TRBJ1-4; D is possibly TRBD1 (6 bases). This clonotype was sampled from a man in his thirties or forties with glioma. CDR3 region: CSVNKGGEEKLFF. CDR3 in DNA: TGCAGCGTTAATAAAGGGGGAGAAGAAAAACTGTTTTTT. Full variable domain (remainder filled in from reference TRBV29-1 and TRBJ1-4): SAVISQKPSRDICQRGTSLTIQCQVDSQVTMMFWYRQQPGQSLTLIATANQGSEATYESGFVIDKFPISRPNLTFSTLTVSNMSPEDSSIYLCSVNKGGEEKLFFGSGTQLSVL.